A selection of T cell receptor beta chains follows, all from one sample in a study of T cell responses to AZD1222 COVID-19 vaccine. Some clones are missing from TCRdb's copy, which holds only in-frame ones; the method was immunoSEQ multiplex PCR. In the table there are 130,000 or so clones, around 94% of which are singletons. The sequencing here drew on peripheral blood, taken on day 0 of AZD1222 vaccination. Receptors were obtained from an adult in good health. Each CDR3 is given with its conserved first and last residue. D genes are given only for firm matches. For some rows the clone size is stated as once, few or many, or as a class when expanded; others skip it.

V gene	J gene	D gene	clone size	CDR3 protein	CDR3 DNA
TRBV13	TRBJ2-7	TRBD1	-	CASSFRQGSDEQYF	TGTGCCAGCAGCTTCCGACAGGGTAGCGACGAGCAGTACTTC
TRBV20-1	TRBJ2-5	-	-	CSASDPGAVQETQYF	TGCAGTGCTAGTGACCCCGGAGCGGTACAAGAGACCCAGTACTTC
TRBV7-9	TRBJ1-1	TRBD1	once	CASSQRDRNTEAFF	TGTGCCAGCAGCCAGAGGGACAGGAACACTGAAGCTTTCTTT
TRBV5-6	TRBJ1-2	-	-	CASSLVGGSNYGYTF	TGTGCCAGCAGCTTGGTTGGAGGGTCAAACTATGGCTACACCTTC
TRBV28	TRBJ2-2	TRBD2	-	CASSLWGLAGGPGELFF	TGTGCCAGCAGTTTGTGGGGACTAGCGGGAGGGCCCGGGGAGCTGTTTTTT
TRBV4-3	TRBJ1-1	-	-	CASSQRDFRGGDTEAFF	TGCGCCAGCAGCCAAAGGGACTTCAGGGGAGGCGACACTGAAGCTTTCTTT
TRBV28	TRBJ1-1	-	-	CASSFGPNTEAFF	TGTGCCAGCAGTTTCGGCCCGAACACTGAAGCTTTCTTT
TRBV30	TRBJ1-2	-	-	CAWSDSSYGYTF	TGTGCCTGGAGTGACAGTTCTTATGGCTACACCTTC
TRBV7-9	TRBJ1-1	-	-	CASSLPPWNTEAFF	TGTGCCAGCAGCCTTCCCCCCTGGAACACTGAAGCTTTCTTT
TRBV5-1	TRBJ1-1	TRBD1	-	CASGWTGSNTEAFF	TGCGCCAGCGGATGGACAGGGTCGAACACTGAAGCTTTCTTT
TRBV6-5	TRBJ1-1	-	-	CASSRMMNTEAFF	TGTGCCAGCTCCCGGATGATGAACACTGAAGCTTTCTTT
TRBV4-3	TRBJ2-1	TRBD1	-	CASSPGQGTAYEQFF	TGCGCCAGCAGCCCGGGACAGGGTACGGCCTATGAGCAGTTCTTC
TRBV5-5	TRBJ2-1	TRBD2	-	CASSYSGLAGVYNEQFF	TGTGCCAGCAGCTACTCCGGACTAGCGGGAGTCTACAATGAGCAGTTCTTC
TRBV5-8	TRBJ1-5	-	-	CASSFFRVRNQPQHF	TGTGCCAGCAGCTTTTTTAGGGTTAGGAATCAGCCCCAGCATTTT
TRBV5-4	TRBJ2-1	TRBD2	-	CASSRTSGTVSYNEQFF	TGTGCCAGCAGCCGGACTAGCGGGACCGTCTCCTACAATGAGCAGTTCTTC
TRBV19	TRBJ2-5	TRBD2	-	CASNTGGDQETQYF	TGTGCCAGTAATACGGGGGGGGATCAAGAGACCCAGTACTTC
TRBV18	TRBJ2-4	-	-	CASSSSRGGDIQYF	TGTGCCAGCTCATCCTCCCGAGGGGGGGACATTCAGTACTTC
TRBV28	TRBJ2-7	TRBD1	-	CASSPFMTGGFSGTYEQYF	TGTGCCAGCAGTCCGTTTATGACAGGGGGCTTCAGCGGGACCTACGAGCAGTACTTC
TRBV4-2	TRBJ1-2	-	-	CASSQNTQGSYTF	TGTGCCAGCAGCCAGAACACGCAAGGAAGCTACACCTTC
TRBV6-5	TRBJ2-3	TRBD1	-	CASITPGTGFFAQYF	TGTGCCAGCATCACGCCCGGGACAGGGTTCTTTGCGCAGTATTTT
TRBV10-3	TRBJ2-2	-	-	CAIGTPANTGELFF	TGTGCCATCGGGACCCCCGCGAACACCGGGGAGCTGTTTTTT
TRBV20-1	TRBJ2-7	-	-	CNPLRDEQYF	TGCAATCCCCTACGTGACGAGCAGTACTTC
TRBV2	TRBJ1-2	TRBD1	-	CASSEGQGAIGYTF	TGTGCCAGCAGTGAGGGGCAGGGGGCGATTGGCTACACCTTC
TRBV12-3/TRBV12-4	TRBJ1-1	-	few	CASSSRENTEAFF	TGTGCCAGCAGTTCGCGTGAGAACACTGAAGCTTTCTTT
TRBV3-1/TRBV3-2	TRBJ2-5	-	-	CASSPQAGYQETQYF	TGTGCCAGCAGCCCCCAGGCGGGGTACCAAGAGACCCAGTACTTC
TRBV27	TRBJ1-2	-	once	CASSSGGTQGGYTF	TGTGCCAGCAGTTCGGGGGGGACCCAGGGGGGCTACACCTTC
TRBV19	TRBJ1-5	-	-	CASKRGLSNQPQHF	TGTGCCAGCAAAAGGGGTTTGAGCAATCAGCCCCAGCATTTT
TRBV19	TRBJ1-3	-	-	CASSNLAGPSGNTIYF	TGTGCCAGTAGTAATCTCGCGGGGCCCTCTGGAAACACCATATATTTT
TRBV13	TRBJ2-1	TRBD1	-	CASSSRGQGGYNEQFF	TGTGCCAGCAGCTCCAGGGGACAGGGGGGATACAATGAGCAGTTCTTC
TRBV7-9	TRBJ2-7	TRBD1	-	CASSLGGQASYEQYF	TGTGCCAGCAGCTTAGGGGGACAGGCGTCCTACGAGCAGTACTTC
TRBV11-2	TRBJ2-2	TRBD2	once	CASSLGTSFTGELFF	TGTGCCAGCAGCTTGGGGACTAGCTTCACCGGGGAGCTGTTTTTT
TRBV20-1	TRBJ1-1	-	-	CSAGGNTEAFF	TGCAGTGCTGGAGGAAACACTGAAGCTTTCTTT
TRBV29-1	TRBJ1-2	-	-	CSVEGPAYGYTF	TGCAGCGTTGAAGGGCCAGCTTATGGCTACACCTTC
TRBV4-3	TRBJ2-7	-	-	CASSQRATFYEQYF	TGCGCCAGCAGCCAACGGGCCACGTTCTACGAGCAGTACTTC
TRBV6-2/TRBV6-3	TRBJ2-3	-	-	CASSYSVTDTQYF	TGTGCCAGCAGTTACTCGGTAACAGATACGCAGTATTTT
TRBV2	TRBJ2-7	-	-	CASREGQFLEQYF	TGTGCCAGCAGGGAAGGACAGTTTTTAGAGCAGTACTTC
TRBV12-3/TRBV12-4	TRBJ2-3	-	-	CASTLGDTQYF	TGTGCCAGCACCTTGGGAGATACGCAGTATTTT
TRBV9	TRBJ2-5	-	-	CASSVGRVGSQETQYF	TGTGCCAGCAGCGTAGGTCGGGTGGGCTCACAAGAGACCCAGTACTTC
TRBV20-1	TRBJ1-2	-	-	CSAHRENFYTF	TGCAGTGCTCACCGGGAAAACTTCTACACCTTC
TRBV4-3	TRBJ2-7	-	-	CASSQGMDEQYF	TGCGCCAGCAGCCAGGGGATGGACGAGCAGTACTTC
TRBV5-1	TRBJ1-1	-	once	CASSMFSGTLNTEAFF	TGCGCCAGCAGCATGTTTTCCGGGACACTGAACACTGAAGCTTTCTTT
TRBV4-1	TRBJ1-5	-	-	CASSQAMAGNQPQHF	TGCGCCAGCAGCCAAGCTATGGCCGGCAATCAGCCCCAGCATTTT
TRBV5-4	TRBJ2-3	-	-	CASSLARVPSTDTQYF	TGTGCCAGCAGCTTGGCCCGGGTCCCTAGCACAGATACGCAGTATTTT
TRBV3-1/TRBV3-2	TRBJ2-2	TRBD2	-	CASSQPGLAVNTGELFF	TGTGCCAGCAGCCAACCGGGACTAGCGGTGAACACCGGGGAGCTGTTTTTT
TRBV18	TRBJ2-2	-	-	CASTPYTGELFF	TGTGCCAGCACCCCATACACCGGGGAGCTGTTTTTT
TRBV9	TRBJ1-1	-	-	CASSLRSGVDTEAFF	TGTGCCAGCAGCCTAAGATCAGGGGTGGACACTGAAGCTTTCTTT
TRBV5-4	TRBJ1-3	TRBD1	-	CASSTDRAGNTIYF	TGTGCCAGCAGCACCGACAGGGCTGGAAACACCATATATTTT
TRBV28	TRBJ2-7	TRBD1	-	CAIRQGAGEQYF	TGTGCCATCCGACAGGGGGCGGGAGAGCAGTACTTC
TRBV2	TRBJ2-5	-	-	CASSDRRGGEETQYF	TGTGCCAGCAGTGATAGGCGAGGTGGGGAGGAGACCCAGTACTTC
TRBV27	TRBJ2-1	-	-	CASSFLSWREGQFF	TGTGCCAGCAGTTTTCTGTCCTGGCGGGAAGGGCAGTTCTTC
TRBV7-2	TRBJ2-7	TRBD2	-	CASSLGASGTYEQYF	TGTGCCAGCAGCTTAGGGGCTAGCGGTACCTACGAGCAGTACTTC
TRBV5-5	TRBJ1-1	-	-	CASSSGGLEAFF	TGTGCCAGCAGTTCTGGGGGTCTTGAAGCTTTCTTT
TRBV15	TRBJ1-4	-	-	CATSRDRGRDEKLFF	TGTGCCACCAGCAGAGATCGCGGACGGGATGAAAAACTGTTTTTT
TRBV3-1/TRBV3-2	TRBJ1-2	-	-	CASSQAATLGGYTF	TGTGCCAGCAGCCAAGCCGCTACCCTCGGAGGCTACACCTTC